Listed below are T cell receptor beta chains from one sample, sequenced in a study of identical twins. TCRdb processed the 5' RACE reads anew with MiXCR; each CDR3 protein has one entry. The profile covers a few hundred thousand distinct CDR3 sequences, with approximately 8.3% appearing a single time and less than 4% taken by the ten largest. The same data also went into a second study, on yellow fever vaccine responses in identical twins.

The sample consisted of CD8+ T cells sorted from blood. These receptor sequences come from a woman aged 18-30 years in good health. Both conserved end residues are part of each CDR3. D genes are given only for firm matches. Clone size is stated in some rows and not others, as once, few, many or a class when expanded.

d_call,v_call,clone_size,j_call,cdr3_aa
NA,TRBV29-1,many,TRBJ2-7,CSVVWGIEQYF
NA,TRBV2,NA,TRBJ2-6,CASSEVEILSGANVLTF
TRBD1,TRBV11-2,few,TRBJ2-7,CASSDTHRGESSYEQYF
TRBD2,TRBV29-1,many,TRBJ2-1,CSVVWGLAEYNEQFF
NA,TRBV15,few,TRBJ2-4,CATSRDRSENIQYF
TRBD2,TRBV7-9,NA,TRBJ2-7,CASSQLAGGLPYEQYF
NA,TRBV5-1,many,TRBJ2-5,CASSPWTDFDLETQYF
NA,TRBV7-9,NA,TRBJ2-7,CASSPGQLRSYEQYF
NA,TRBV7-9,few,TRBJ2-2,CASSLGGDYTGELFF
TRBD2,TRBV20-1,NA,TRBJ2-7,CSARAYRTSGNRSYEQYF
TRBD1,TRBV6-2/TRBV6-3,NA,TRBJ2-3,CASSYPQDRNTDTQYF
NA,TRBV24-1,NA,TRBJ1-5,CATSQGLGNQPQHF
NA,TRBV9,many,TRBJ1-1,CASSAPGIMNTEAFF
TRBD2,TRBV6-5,few,TRBJ2-3,CASSYGGGADTQYF
TRBD1,TRBV27,few,TRBJ2-7,CASRGAGTGGYEQYF
NA,TRBV5-6,few,TRBJ2-7,CASSLGAGYEQYF
TRBD2,TRBV30,few,TRBJ2-1,CAWTRSGGVDEQFF
NA,TRBV7-8,few,TRBJ1-5,CASSLFSVLVSNQPQHF
NA,TRBV29-1,NA,TRBJ2-1,CSVHSYNEQFF
TRBD1,TRBV12-3/TRBV12-4,NA,TRBJ2-7,CASRIDRDSTYEQYF
NA,TRBV5-4,NA,TRBJ2-1,CASSLVSSPYNEQFF
TRBD2,TRBV6-4,few,TRBJ2-1,CASSDSELAGWNEQFF
NA,TRBV4-3,many,TRBJ2-7,CASSQDYGGFYEQYF
NA,TRBV4-2,many,TRBJ2-2,CASSPRGEGDTGELFF
NA,TRBV2,few,TRBJ2-1,CASYDRPGYNEQFF
NA,TRBV10-3,NA,TRBJ1-1,CAIRAGALTLNTEAFF
TRBD1,TRBV9,few,TRBJ2-3,CASSQTGVADTQYF
TRBD1,TRBV6-1,NA,TRBJ2-7,CASSEIGQGGYEQYF
NA,TRBV27,many,TRBJ2-7,CASSFATDTYEQYF
TRBD2,TRBV4-2,many,TRBJ2-5,CASSHSKAGGPETQYF
NA,TRBV7-9,few,TRBJ2-7,CASSTPTSYEQYF
NA,TRBV6-2/TRBV6-3,NA,TRBJ2-7,CASSYWDRALQDEQYF
NA,TRBV27,few,TRBJ2-3,CASSLIYRDNPNPTGTDTQYF
TRBD2,TRBV9,many,TRBJ2-2,CASSVRREGPDTGELFF
TRBD2,TRBV5-1,NA,TRBJ2-3,CASSPGRGLVWDTQYF
TRBD1,TRBV6-2/TRBV6-3,few,TRBJ2-3,CASSYPPGQGTDTQYF
TRBD1,TRBV15,many,TRBJ1-6,CATSRDRQGQSPLHF
NA,TRBV7-6,few,TRBJ2-3,CASSRGQSSTDTQYF
NA,TRBV4-3,few,TRBJ2-7,CASSQDGGAPYEQYF
NA,TRBV11-2,NA,TRBJ2-3,CASSLAMGANTDTQYF
TRBD1,TRBV20-1,NA,TRBJ2-5,CSARRYGDREKGTQYF
NA,TRBV5-1,few,TRBJ2-5,CASSLDPAETQYF
NA,TRBV29-1,NA,TRBJ1-1,CSVEPDRAEAFF
NA,TRBV7-9,NA,TRBJ2-1,CASISEGGRLSYNEQFF
NA,TRBV28,many,TRBJ2-4,CASSLSGEAAKNIQYF
TRBD2,TRBV11-1,few,TRBJ2-3,CASSPNLAGGTLRDTDTQYF
TRBD2,TRBV9,NA,TRBJ2-5,CASSVSGTSRETQYF
TRBD1,TRBV18,NA,TRBJ2-3,CASPPETGGLFTDTQYF
TRBD2,TRBV4-2,many,TRBJ2-7,CASSQWTSGDSYEQYF
NA,TRBV28,many,TRBJ2-7,CASSPQGWAYEQYF
NA,TRBV28,few,TRBJ2-3,CASSFDGLSDTQYF